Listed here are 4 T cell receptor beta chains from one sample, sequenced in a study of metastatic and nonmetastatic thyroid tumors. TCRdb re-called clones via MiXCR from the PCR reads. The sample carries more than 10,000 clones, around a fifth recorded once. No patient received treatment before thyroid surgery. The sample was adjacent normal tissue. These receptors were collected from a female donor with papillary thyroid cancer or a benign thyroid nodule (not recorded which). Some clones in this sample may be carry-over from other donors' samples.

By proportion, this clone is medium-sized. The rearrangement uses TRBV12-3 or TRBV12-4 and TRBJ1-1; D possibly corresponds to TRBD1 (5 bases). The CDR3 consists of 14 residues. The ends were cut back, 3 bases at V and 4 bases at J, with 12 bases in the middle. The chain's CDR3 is CASSFAGLSTEAFF. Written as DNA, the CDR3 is TGTGCCAGCAGTTTTGCAGGGTTGTCCACTGAAGCTTTCTTT.

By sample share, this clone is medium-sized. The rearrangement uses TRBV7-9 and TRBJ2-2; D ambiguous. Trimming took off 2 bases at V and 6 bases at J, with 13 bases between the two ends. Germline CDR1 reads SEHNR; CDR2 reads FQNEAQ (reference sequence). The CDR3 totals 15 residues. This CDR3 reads CASSLYSWDAGELFF. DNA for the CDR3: TGTGCCAGCAGCTTATACTCGTGGGATGCCGGGGAGCTGTTTTTT.

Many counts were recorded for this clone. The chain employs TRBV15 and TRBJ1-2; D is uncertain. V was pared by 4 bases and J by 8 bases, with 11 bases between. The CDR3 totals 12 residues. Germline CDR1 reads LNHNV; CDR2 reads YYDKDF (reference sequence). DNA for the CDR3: TGTGCCACCAGCACCGGGAACCGGGGCTACACCTTC. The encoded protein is CATSTGNRGYTF.

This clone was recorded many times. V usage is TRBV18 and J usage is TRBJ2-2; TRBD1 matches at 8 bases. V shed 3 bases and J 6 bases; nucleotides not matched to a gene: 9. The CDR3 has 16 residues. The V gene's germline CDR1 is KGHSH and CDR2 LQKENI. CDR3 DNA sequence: TGTGCCAGCTCACCCCTCGGACAGGGCATCCCCGGGGAGCTGTTTTTT. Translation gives CASSPLGQGIPGELFF.